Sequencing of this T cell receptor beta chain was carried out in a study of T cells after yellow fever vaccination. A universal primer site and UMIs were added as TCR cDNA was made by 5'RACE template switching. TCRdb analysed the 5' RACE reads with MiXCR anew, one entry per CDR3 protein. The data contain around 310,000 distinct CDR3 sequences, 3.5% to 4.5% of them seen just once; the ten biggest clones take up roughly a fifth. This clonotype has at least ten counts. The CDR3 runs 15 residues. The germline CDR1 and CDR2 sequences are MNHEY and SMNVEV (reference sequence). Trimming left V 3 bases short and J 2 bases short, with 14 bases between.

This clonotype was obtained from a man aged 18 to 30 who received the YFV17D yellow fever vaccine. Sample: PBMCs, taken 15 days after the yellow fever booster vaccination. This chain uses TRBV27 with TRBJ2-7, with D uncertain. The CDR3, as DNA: TGTGCCAGCAGTTTTACTGGGCAGGTCGCCTACGAGCAGTACTTC. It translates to CASSFTGQVAYEQYF.